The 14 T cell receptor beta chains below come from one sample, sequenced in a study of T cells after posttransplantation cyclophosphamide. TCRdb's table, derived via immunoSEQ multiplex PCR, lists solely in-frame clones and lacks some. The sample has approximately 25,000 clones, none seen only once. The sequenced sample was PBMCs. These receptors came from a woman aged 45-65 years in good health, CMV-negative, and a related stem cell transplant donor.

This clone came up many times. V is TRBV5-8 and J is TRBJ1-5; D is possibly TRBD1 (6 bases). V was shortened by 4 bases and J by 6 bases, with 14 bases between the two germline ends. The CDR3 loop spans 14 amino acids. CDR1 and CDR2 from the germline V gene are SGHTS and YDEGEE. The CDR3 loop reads CASSSRQERQPQHF. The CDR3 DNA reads TGTGCCAGCAGCAGCCGACAGGAACGTCAGCCCCAGCATTTT.

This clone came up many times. The CDR3 sequence is CAWSGRLAGGADTQYF. CDR3 DNA sequence: TGTGCCTGGAGTGGGCGACTAGCGGGAGGGGCAGATACGCAGTATTTT. The rearrangement uses TRBV30 and TRBJ2-3, with 14 bases fitting TRBD2. CDR1 and CDR2 from the germline V gene are GTSNPN and SVGIG (reference sequence). The CDR3 has 16 residues. V was clipped by 1 base and J by 4 bases; unmatched bases: 4.

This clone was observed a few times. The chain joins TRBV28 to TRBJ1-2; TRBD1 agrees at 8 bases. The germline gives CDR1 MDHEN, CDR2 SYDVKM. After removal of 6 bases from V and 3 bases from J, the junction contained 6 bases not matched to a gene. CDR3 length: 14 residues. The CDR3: CASRTQGAYYGYTF. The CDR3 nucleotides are TGTGCCAGCAGGACTCAGGGGGCATACTATGGCTACACCTTC.

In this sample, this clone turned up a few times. CDR3 sequence reads: CASSPTGATGEQYF. CDR3 nucleotide sequence: TGTGCCAGCAGTCCGACAGGGGCCACCGGCGAGCAGTACTTC. The rearrangement joins TRBV6-4 to TRBJ2-5; 8 bases map to TRBD1. TRBJ2-7 explains the end of the DNA better; the J call may be wrong. Germline CDR1 reads MRHNA; CDR2 reads SNTAGT. The CDR3 is 14 amino acids.

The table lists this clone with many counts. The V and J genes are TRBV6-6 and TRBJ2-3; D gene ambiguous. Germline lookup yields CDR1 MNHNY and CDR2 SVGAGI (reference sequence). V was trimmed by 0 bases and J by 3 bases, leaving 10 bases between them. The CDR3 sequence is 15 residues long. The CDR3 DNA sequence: TGTGCCAGCAGTTACTCTTCTAGGAGTACAGATACGCAGTATTTT. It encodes CASSYSSRSTDTQYF.

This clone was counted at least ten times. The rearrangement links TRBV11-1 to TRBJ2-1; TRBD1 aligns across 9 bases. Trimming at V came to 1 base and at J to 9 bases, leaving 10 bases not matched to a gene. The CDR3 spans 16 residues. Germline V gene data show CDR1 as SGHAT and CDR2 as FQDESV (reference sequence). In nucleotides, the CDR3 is TGTGCCAGCAGCTTAGTGGGGGGACAGGGCGAGGGTGAGCAGTTCTTC. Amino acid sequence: CASSLVGGQGEGEQFF.

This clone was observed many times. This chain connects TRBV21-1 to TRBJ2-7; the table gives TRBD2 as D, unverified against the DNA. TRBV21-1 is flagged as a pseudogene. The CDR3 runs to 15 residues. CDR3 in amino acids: CASSKGSGGLYEQYF. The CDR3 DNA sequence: TGTGCCAGCAGCAAAGGTAGCGGGGGACTCTACGAGCAGTACTTC.

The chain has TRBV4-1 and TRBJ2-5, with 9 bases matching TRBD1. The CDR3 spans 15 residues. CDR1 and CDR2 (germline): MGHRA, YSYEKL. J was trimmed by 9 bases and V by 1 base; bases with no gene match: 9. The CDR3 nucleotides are TGCGCCAGCAGCCAAGGGACAGGGGATGTGGAGGCCCAGTACTTC. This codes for CASSQGTGDVEAQYF.

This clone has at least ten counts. CDR3 nucleotides: TGTGCCAGCAGCGGGATGGGGGGGGGAATAGGCTATGGCTACACCTTC. Amino acid sequence: CASSGMGGGIGYGYTF. The chain employs TRBV9 and TRBJ1-2, with D possibly TRBD1 on 5 matching bases. The CDR3 loop spans 16 amino acids. CDR1 is SGDLS, CDR2 YYNGEE, per germline. V was shortened by 3 bases and J by 4 bases, with 19 bases between the two germline ends.

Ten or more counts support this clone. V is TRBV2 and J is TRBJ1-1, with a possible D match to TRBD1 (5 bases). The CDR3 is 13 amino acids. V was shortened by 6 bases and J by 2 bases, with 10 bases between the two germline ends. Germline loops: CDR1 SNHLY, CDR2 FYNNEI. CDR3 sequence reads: CASSLDSNTEAFF. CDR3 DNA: TGTGCCAGCAGCTTAGACAGCAACACTGAAGCTTTCTTT. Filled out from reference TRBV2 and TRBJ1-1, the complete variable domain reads EPEVTQTPSHQVTQMGQEVILRCVPISNHLYFYWYRQILGQKVEFLVSFYNNEISEKSEIFDDQFSVERPDGSNFTLKIRSTKLEDSAMYFCASSLDSNTEAFFGQGTRLTVV.

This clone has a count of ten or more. The CDR3, as DNA: TGTGCCAGCAGCACATCTAGCGGGAGGTGGGTGGAGACCCAGTACTTC. It encodes CASSTSSGRWVETQYF. The chain employs TRBV7-2 and TRBJ2-5; 11 bases are a match to TRBD2. V was pared by 5 bases and J by 5 bases, with 10 bases of the junction left unmatched. The CDR3 extends over 16 amino acids. Germline CDR1 SGHTA, CDR2 FQGNSA.

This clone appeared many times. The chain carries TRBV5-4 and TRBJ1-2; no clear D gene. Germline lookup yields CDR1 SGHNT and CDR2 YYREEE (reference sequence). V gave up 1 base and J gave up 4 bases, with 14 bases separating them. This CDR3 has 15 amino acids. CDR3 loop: CASSLSGLATYGYTF. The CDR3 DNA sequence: TGTGCCAGCAGCTTGAGCGGCCTGGCTACCTATGGCTACACCTTC.

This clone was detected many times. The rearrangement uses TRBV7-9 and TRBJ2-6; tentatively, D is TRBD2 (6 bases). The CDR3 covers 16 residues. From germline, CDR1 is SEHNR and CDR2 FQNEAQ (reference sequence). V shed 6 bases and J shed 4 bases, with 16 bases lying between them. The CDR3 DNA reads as TGTGCCAGCAGTCTGGGAGGAGGGGTAGGGGCCAACGTCCTGACTTTC. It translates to CASSLGGGVGANVLTF.

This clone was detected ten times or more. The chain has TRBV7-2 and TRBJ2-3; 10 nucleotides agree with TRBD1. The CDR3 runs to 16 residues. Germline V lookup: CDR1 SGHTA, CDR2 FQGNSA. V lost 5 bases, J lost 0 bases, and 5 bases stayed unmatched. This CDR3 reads CASSRQGQGSTDTQYF. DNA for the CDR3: TGTGCCAGCAGCCGACAGGGACAGGGGAGCACAGATACGCAGTATTTT.